The clone carrying this TCR beta chain has a handful of counts. Its antigen is not identified. The germline V gene has CDR1 SGDLS and CDR2 YYNGEE. The CDR3 contains 14 residues. With 4 bases clipped from V and 1 base from J, the junction kept 3 bases outside the gene matches. These data belong to a study of shared clonotypes between healthy human individuals. Study in general: A few men and a couple of women, aged 18 to 49, were donors. Study findings and constraints: Apart from blood, nothing was sampled; tissue repertoires likely differ. For sorted subsets, rarefaction showed incomplete sequencing despite large depth.

All donors were healthy HIV-negative adults lacking recent acute infections or vaccinations. Profiled with immunoSEQ multiplex PCR; TCRdb holds only in-frame clones, not every one. The sample includes under 120,000 clones, approximately 65% seen only once; the top ten take around 24%. The source of this sequence is a woman in her 30s in good health. Sequenced material: memory CD8+ T cells sorted from blood. Indicated subset: CD45RO+ cells pooled with CCR7-negative TemRA cells. The V and J genes are TRBV9 and TRBJ2-5; 8 bases line up with TRBD2. The CDR3 nucleotides are TGTGCCAGCAGCTATAGCGGGACCCAAGAGACCCAGTACTTC. Translating it yields CASSYSGTQETQYF. The full variable domain, its missing parts supplied by reference TRBV9 and TRBJ2-5, is DSGVTQTPKHLITATGQRVTLRCSPRSGDLSVYWYQQSLDQGLQFLIQYYNGEERAKGNILERFSAQQFPDLHSELNLSSLELGDSALYFCASSYSGTQETQYFGPGTRLLVL.